These T cell receptor beta chains were read from a single sample in a study of high-grade serous ovarian cancer treatment subgroups. The protocol was immunoSEQ multiplex PCR, while the TCRdb copy is restricted to in-frame clones and leaves out a portion. The table lists over 6,500 clones, about 80% of them singletons. Material: tumor tissue. The receptors come from a human donor with high-grade serous ovarian cancer. The CDR3 runs from the conserved cysteine through the conserved F or W. Size is stated for part of the rows, as once, few or many counts, or as a class when the clone is expanded.

V gene	J gene	clone size	CDR3 protein
TRBV29-1	TRBJ2-5	NA	CSVGAAGQETQYF
TRBV2	TRBJ2-5	once	CASTPGQGQETQYF
TRBV7-9	TRBJ1-2	NA	CASSLSFQGASYGYTF
TRBV15	TRBJ1-1	NA	CATSTEVTREAFF
TRBV19	TRBJ1-2	few	CASSGTGTVPGGYGYTF
TRBV7-9	NA	NA	CASSRGTGGRNYEQYF
TRBV7-9	TRBJ2-3	NA	CASSRPLAGYTDTQYF
TRBV5-1	TRBJ2-5	NA	CASSLLAGGGETQYF
TRBV29-1	TRBJ2-4	NA	CSVGEAKNIQYF
TRBV15	TRBJ1-5	NA	CATSRGRGLNQPQHF
TRBV6-5	TRBJ2-7	few	CASRAGGTYEQYF
TRBV6-1	TRBJ1-5	few	CASSVGVTSNQPQHF
TRBV18	TRBJ1-3	NA	CASSPLPSDSGNTIYF
TRBV6-6	TRBJ2-2	NA	CASSTPIGASTGELFF
TRBV7-8	TRBJ1-1	NA	CASSRGQVNTEAFF
TRBV30	TRBJ1-4	NA	CAWTGRWNEKLFF
TRBV9	TRBJ2-1	NA	CASSVAPVGTGGGDNEQFF